The 32 T cell receptor beta chains below come from one sample, sequenced in a study of shared clonotypes between healthy human individuals. The table came from immunoSEQ multiplex PCR; TCRdb's copy has only in-frame clones and leaves some out. The sample holds 2 million to 3 million clones, roughly 93% seen once. The sequencing input was naive CD4+ T cells from PBMCs. Indicated subset: CD45RA+ positively selected. These receptors were obtained from a young man in good health. Some clones in this sample may be carry-over from other donors' samples.

The chain employs TRBV27 and TRBJ2-2; 8 bases match TRBD1. V shed 6 bases and J 4 bases; nucleotides not matched to a gene: 10. CDR1 MNHEY and CDR2 SMNVEV come from the germline V gene (reference sequence). The CDR3 covers 16 residues. The CDR3 nucleotides read TGTGCCAGCAGGAGGATCACAGGGGGAACCACCGGGGAGCTGTTTTTT. Protein: CASRRITGGTTGELFF.

As to this clone: Other DNA sequences within the sample encode an identical CDR3. J is TRBJ1-2 and V is TRBV2; no clear D. Germline-derived CDR1 and CDR2 are SNHLY and FYNNEI. Trimming took off 2 bases at V and 4 bases at J, with 5 bases between the two ends. This CDR3 region has 12 residues. CDR3 coding DNA: TGTGCCAGCAGTGAAACCGGCTATGGCTACACCTTC. Its translation is CASSETGYGYTF.

The chain uses TRBV5-1 and TRBJ1-1; 7 bases line up with TRBD1. This CDR3 contains 14 residues. Trimming removed 4 bases from V and 1 base from J; junction bases left unmatched: 4. Germline V gene lookup returns CDR1 SGHRS and CDR2 YFSETQ. CDR3 bases: TGCGCCAGCAGCGCAGGGGGAAGGAACACTGAAGCTTTCTTT. This encodes CASSAGGRNTEAFF.

This clone appeared once. The chain carries TRBV18 and TRBJ2-2; D may be TRBD2 (5 bases). V was pared by 1 base and J by 1 base, with 10 bases between. Germline CDR1 reads KGHSH; CDR2 reads LQKENI. CDR3 length: 16 residues. The CDR3 nucleotides read TGTGCCAGCTCACCACTTCCGGGGTTGAACACCGGGGAGCTGTTTTTT. Translation gives CASSPLPGLNTGELFF.

The chain has TRBV5-1 and TRBJ2-2; 7 positions agree with TRBD1. CDR1 is SGHRS and CDR2 is YFSETQ in the germline V gene. With 0 bases clipped from V and 8 bases from J, the junction kept 1 base outside the gene matches. This CDR3 comprises 13 residues. This CDR3 is CASSLDRGGELFF. The CDR3 DNA follows: TGCGCCAGCAGCTTGGACAGGGGTGGGGAGCTGTTTTTT.

Written as DNA, the CDR3 is TGTGCCAGCAGTCCTGGGACAGGGATCTTCTATGGCTACACCTTC. The encoded protein is CASSPGTGIFYGYTF. The chain has TRBV28 and TRBJ1-2; TRBD1 matches 9 bases. V lost 5 bases, J lost 4 bases, and 8 bases stayed unmatched. CDR3 length: 15 amino acids. The germline V gene encodes CDR1 MDHEN and CDR2 SYDVKM.

V usage is TRBV6-5 and J usage is TRBJ1-2; TRBD1 might be the D (6 bases). The CDR3 sequence is 12 residues long. Germline loops: CDR1 MNHEY, CDR2 SVGAGI. V was cut by 10 bases and J by 8 bases, with 17 bases left in between. CDR3 sequence reads: CAIGPGAEGYTF. In DNA form, the CDR3 reads TGTGCCATCGGTCCGGGGGCAGAAGGCTACACCTTC.

CDR3 DNA sequence: TGCGCCAGCAGCTTAGTTCTTAGCATGAACACTGAAGCTTTCTTT. Translation: CASSLVLSMNTEAFF. This sequence joins TRBV4-1 and TRBJ1-1; D gene unclear. CDR3 length: 15 amino acids. Trimming removed 5 bases at V and 0 bases at J, with 13 bases between. The germline V gene encodes CDR1 MGHRA and CDR2 YSYEKL.

V usage is TRBV10-3 and J usage is TRBJ1-1, with 7 bases aligning to TRBD1. Germline CDR1 is ENHRY and CDR2 is SYGVKD. This CDR3 comprises 13 residues. V shed 10 bases and J 1 base; nucleotides not matched to a gene: 6. DNA of the CDR3: TGTGCCACCTCACGGACAGGGAACACTGAAGCTTTCTTT. Translation: CATSRTGNTEAFF.

This clone showed up just once. This sequence joins TRBV5-1 and TRBJ1-4, with 8 bases lining up with TRBD1. V was clipped by 3 bases and J by 8 bases; unmatched bases: 18. Germline V gene data show CDR1 as SGHRS and CDR2 as YFSETQ. This CDR3 spans 18 amino acids. The CDR3 coding sequence is TGCGCCAGCAGCTCGATCGGGACAGGTCTGTACGTGAGCGAAAAACTGTTTTTT. Translated, it gives CASSSIGTGLYVSEKLFF.

The chain is built from TRBV5-4 and TRBJ1-1, with TRBD1 as a possible D gene (5 bases). The germline V gene encodes CDR1 SGHNT and CDR2 YYREEE (reference sequence). The CDR3 runs 14 residues. V was cut by 2 bases and J by 5 bases, with 13 bases left in between. The CDR3 DNA is TGTGCCAGCAGCTTTGGCAGGGTGTGGACTGAAGCTTTCTTT. Residues: CASSFGRVWTEAFF.

The chain is built from TRBV19 and TRBJ2-2, with D hard to call. The CDR3 has 14 amino acids. Germline assignment: CDR1 LNHDA and CDR2 SQIVND (reference sequence). Trimming removed 6 bases from V and 0 bases from J, with 8 bases in between. CDR3: CASRWQTNTGELFF. For the CDR3, the DNA is TGTGCCAGTAGGTGGCAGACGAACACCGGGGAGCTGTTTTTT. The full variable domain, rest sourced from reference TRBV19 and TRBJ2-2, is DGGITQSPKYLFRKEGQNVTLSCEQNLNHDAMYWYRQDPGQGLRLIYYSQIVNDFQKGDIAEGYSVSREKKESFPLTVTSAQKNPTAFYLCASRWQTNTGELFFGEGSRLTVL.

The rearrangement uses TRBV14 and TRBJ2-1; tentatively, D is TRBD1 (5 bases). The ends were cut back, 1 base at V and 3 bases at J, with 10 bases in the middle. Looked up from germline, CDR1 is SGHDN and CDR2 is FVKESK. This CDR3 region has 15 residues. The DNA for the CDR3 is TGTGCCAGCAGCCAAGGGGGCTTTGGCTACAATGAGCAGTTCTTC. Its protein is CASSQGGFGYNEQFF.

Only a few counts were recorded for this clone. V gene TRBV7-2 combines with J gene TRBJ1-1, with a possible D match to TRBD1 (5 bases). Germline values: CDR1 SGHTA, CDR2 FQGNSA. The CDR3 consists of 15 residues. Trimming cost V 1 base and J 4 bases, with 13 bases left between them. The CDR3 here is CASSLVIGTGTEAFF. The CDR3 DNA reads as TGTGCCAGCAGCTTAGTGATCGGGACGGGCACTGAAGCTTTCTTT.

J is TRBJ1-1 and V is TRBV7-8; TRBD1 is a possible D gene (6 bases). CDR3 size: 12 residues. Germline V lookup: CDR1 SGHVS, CDR2 FQNEAQ. Trimming pared 5 bases from V and 11 bases from J, leaving 15 bases between. The CDR3 DNA is TGTGCCAGCAGCCCCGTGGGGGGGCGGGCTTTCTTT. This translates into CASSPVGGRAFF.

The chain joins TRBV7-2 to TRBJ2-5; D unclear. V shed 5 bases and J shed 1 base, with 14 bases lying between them. This CDR3 is 15 amino acids long. Germline V gene sequence: CDR1 SGHTA, CDR2 FQGNSA. CDR3 bases: TGTGCCAGCAGCGAAACAGATATCCGCCAAGAGACCCAGTACTTC. This encodes CASSETDIRQETQYF.

The rearrangement joins TRBV7-2 to TRBJ1-1; D not resolved. V was clipped by 1 base and J by 4 bases, with 10 bases between them. The germline CDR1 and CDR2 sequences are SGHTA and FQGNSA. There are 14 residues in the CDR3. The CDR3 reads CASSLEPVGTEAFF. CDR3 nucleotides: TGTGCCAGCAGCTTAGAGCCGGTGGGCACTGAAGCTTTCTTT.

This clone was picked up one time. The J gene is TRBJ1-1, the V gene TRBV7-9, with D unclear. V was trimmed by 4 bases and J by 2 bases, leaving 17 bases between them. The CDR3 is 16 residues long. In germline, CDR1 is SEHNR, CDR2 FQNEAQ (reference sequence). The CDR3: CASSSLFISQNTEAFF. The CDR3 DNA is TGTGCCAGCAGCTCCCTGTTCATTTCCCAAAACACTGAAGCTTTCTTT. The complete variable domain, with remaining parts taken from reference TRBV7-9 and TRBJ1-1, reads DTGVSQNPRHKITKRGQNVTFRCDPISEHNRLYWYRQTLGQGPEFLTYFQNEAQLEKSRLLSDRFSAERPKGSFSTLEIQRTEQGDSAMYLCASSSLFISQNTEAFFGQGTRLTVV.

The chain links TRBV6-6 to TRBJ2-7; D unclear. Trimming took off 10 bases at V and 3 bases at J, with 16 bases between the two ends. This CDR3 contains 13 residues. Per the germline V gene, CDR1 is MNHNY and CDR2 is SVGAGI (reference sequence). The CDR3 protein is CATVTSSNYEQYF. In DNA, the CDR3 is TGTGCCACCGTGACAAGCTCTAACTACGAGCAGTACTTC.

The J gene is TRBJ2-1, the V gene TRBV4-3; 13 nucleotides match TRBD2. Germline V lookup: CDR1 LGHNA, CDR2 YSLEER. CDR3 length: 16 residues. With 4 bases clipped from V and 5 bases from J, the junction kept 5 bases outside the gene matches. CDR3 amino acids: CASSRQGLAGNNEQFF. The CDR3 nucleotides read TGCGCCAGCAGCCGCCAGGGACTAGCGGGAAACAATGAGCAGTTCTTC.

The V and J genes are TRBV18 and TRBJ1-4, with 7 bases identical to TRBD1. The V segment lost 4 bases and the J segment 8 bases; nucleotides outside the gene matches: 4. The CDR3 is made up of 13 amino acids. Germline V gives CDR1 KGHSH, CDR2 LQKENI. CDR3 residues: CASSLGTEEKLFF. For the CDR3, the DNA is TGTGCCAGCTCACTTGGGACAGAAGAAAAACTGTTTTTT.

The count of this clone is one. The CDR3: CASSLGLGYTGELFF. The DNA for the CDR3 is TGTGCCAGCAGCTTGGGTTTGGGCTACACCGGGGAGCTGTTTTTT. The gene calls are TRBV5-4 and TRBJ2-2, with D hard to call. The CDR3 extends over 15 amino acids. CDR1 and CDR2 (germline): SGHNT, YYREEE (reference sequence). The V end lost 0 bases, the J end lost 3 bases, and 9 bases lay between the germline ends.

For this clone: A junction boundary mismatches the germline segment, possibly from a read error. V gene TRBV2 combines with J gene TRBJ2-7, with TRBD1 matching over 8 bases. Germline V gene data show CDR1 as SNHLY and CDR2 as FYNNEI. This CDR3 spans 14 amino acids. DNA for the CDR3: TGTGCCAGCAGTGTTGAGGGTGGGACAGGCCAAAGGAACTTC. Translating gives CASSVEGGTGQRNF.

The chain has TRBV28 and TRBJ1-2; D might be TRBD1 (5 bases). V was pared by 3 bases and J by 6 bases, with 14 bases between. The germline CDR1 and CDR2 sequences are MDHEN and SYDVKM. This CDR3 is 14 amino acids long. CDR3 sequence reads: CASSLVQVGNGYTF. CDR3 DNA: TGTGCCAGCAGTTTGGTACAGGTTGGGAATGGCTACACCTTC.

Turning to this clone: Compared with germline, one end of the junction differs, possibly owing to a read error. V is TRBV19 and J is TRBJ1-4, with a tentative D call TRBD1 (6 bases). CDR3 size: 12 residues. Germline V CDR1 and CDR2: LNHDA, SQIVND (reference sequence). In DNA, the CDR3 is TGTGCCAGTAGTCTGCCGGGACACCGGGGGGTCTTT. It translates to CASSLPGHRGVF.

This clone was seen a handful of times. This chain joins TRBV28 and TRBJ1-1; D might be TRBD1 (5 bases). This CDR3 comprises 13 residues. From germline, CDR1 is MDHEN and CDR2 SYDVKM. Trimming shortened V by 5 bases and J by 4 bases, and 11 bases separated the two germline ends. DNA for the CDR3: TGTGCCAGCAGTGCCGGGACGCTCACTGAAGCTTTCTTT. Its translation: CASSAGTLTEAFF.

This rearrangement joins TRBV14 to TRBJ1-1; D not certain. The CDR3 has 14 amino acids. Germline CDR1 reads SGHDN; CDR2 reads FVKESK. The ends were cut back, 4 bases at V and 1 base at J, with 10 bases in the middle. This CDR3 is CASSPRRTNTEAFF. In DNA, the CDR3 is TGTGCCAGCAGCCCGCGACGGACGAACACTGAAGCTTTCTTT.

This sequence joins TRBV9 and TRBJ1-2, with D unresolved. Germline V gene data show CDR1 as SGDLS and CDR2 as YYNGEE. Between the trimmed V and J ends, which lost 0 bases and 4 bases, there was a span of 13 bases. CDR3 length: 15 residues. The CDR3 DNA sequence: TGTGCCAGCAGCGTAGACGAGACCAGCAGCTATGGCTACACCTTC. It encodes CASSVDETSSYGYTF.

The chain employs TRBV4-1 and TRBJ1-2; D is ambiguous. The germline gives CDR1 MGHRA, CDR2 YSYEKL. Trimming shortened V by 4 bases and J by 8 bases, and 17 bases separated the two germline ends. CDR3 length: 14 residues. The CDR3 is CASSRVADSQGYTF. CDR3 DNA sequence: TGCGCCAGCAGCCGGGTGGCGGACTCTCAGGGCTACACCTTC.

Concerning this clone: This sample includes further DNA sequences coding for the same CDR3. The chain has TRBV5-1 and TRBJ2-5; TRBD2 aligns across 14 bases. Unmatched junction bases numbered 6, after V lost 3 bases and J lost 5 bases. The germline V gene has CDR1 SGHRS and CDR2 YFSETQ. CDR3 length equals 16 residues. The CDR3 DNA is TGCGCCAGCAGCTCCGGACTAGCGGGAGGATTGGAGACCCAGTACTTC. Translated: CASSSGLAGGLETQYF.

The V call is TRBV18, the J call TRBJ1-2; D not resolved. The CDR3 has 17 residues. CDR1 and CDR2 (germline): KGHSH, LQKENI. V was pared by 4 bases and J by 6 bases, with 24 bases between. This CDR3 is CASSLEPRTLNLHGYTF. CDR3 sequence (DNA): TGTGCCAGCTCACTAGAGCCTAGGACCCTCAATCTTCATGGCTACACCTTC.

The sample holds one count of this clone. The chain carries TRBV6-5 and TRBJ1-2; D gene uncertain. Trimming stripped 2 bases from V and 3 bases from J, with 13 bases between. The CDR3 has 15 residues. Germline V gene data show CDR1 as MNHEY and CDR2 as SVGAGI. In DNA form, the CDR3 reads TGTGCCAGCAGTTACCACCTGACCGATTACTATGGCTACACCTTC. Encoded protein: CASSYHLTDYYGYTF.